This T cell receptor beta chain was found in a study of T-cell memory formation after mild COVID-19 (dated by TCRdb to about 2021). About the full investigation: Most TCR sequence clusters were specific to one of the two donors. Two young, previously healthy adult volunteers made up the cohort, one male and one female. T-cell clones expanding and contracting after mild COVID-19 in two donors were tracked by longitudinal TCRalpha and TCRbeta repertoire sequencing. Findings and caveats that apply to the study as a whole: Only a couple of mild cases were covered in the study, and larger cohorts including severe cases with pre-infection samples were considered necessary. The detection of some responding clones in pre-infection memory suggests that pre-existing cross-reactive memory T cells joined the SARS-CoV-2 response. Contracting CD4+ clones appeared mostly in the CM and EM memory subsets, whereas CD8+ clones were enriched in EMRA. From day 15 to 85, contracting clones showed balanced CD4/CD8 phenotypes, whereas a second wave of clones that expanded from day 15 to 37 leaned towards CD4+. Whether the second-wave clones peaking on day 37 were SARS-CoV-2 specific was not confirmed.

The sample holds a few counts of this clonotype. Its cognate antigen has yet to be identified. The record has no base qualities; no much larger clone is one base away. The cysteine opens and the phenylalanine closes a CDR3 of 15 amino acids. The CDR3 DNA has 45 bases and is translated from base 1. Via the germline V gene, CDR1 is MNHEY and CDR2 SVGAGI. Trimming costs V 2 bases and J 1 base, and their ends lie 12 bases apart. The sample was run on an Illumina NovaSeq 6000. TCRalpha and TCRbeta cDNA libraries were built by 5'RACE with constant-segment primers, adding sample barcodes and unique molecular identifiers. RNA was extracted from every sample with Trizol reagent. Amplification of the libraries took two PCR steps, and the second step added a second sample barcode plus Illumina TruSeq adapters. Sequencing of libraries was performed on an Illumina NovaSeq with 2 x 150 bp paired-end reads. As for the authors' bioinformatics: With migec v1.2.7, reads were demultiplexed and then collapsed into UMI-guided consensus sequences. Using mixcr v2.1.11, UMI consensuses were aligned to TRA and TRB V and J templates and then assembled into clonotypes. A clonotype was counted as expanded or contracted only if both edgeR and NoisET called the change significant, with noise models trained on biological replicates. For edgeR calls, the cutoffs were a false discovery rate-adjusted p below 0.01 and a log2 fold-change threshold of 1. As an exploratory analysis of dynamics, max-normalized trajectories of the 1000 most abundant clonotypes were examined with PCA combined with hierarchical clustering. Each responding clone was given a CD4 or CD8 phenotype based on the CD4+ and CD8+ repertoires, which had been sequenced separately. The public reads were run again by TCRdb, first through fastp at Q25 and then through MiXCR, and only productive beta chains were kept. Identical CDR3 protein sequences are pooled into one entry, listed with their most common genes and DNA. The V and J calls were not made by the authors but by TCRdb's processing. This sample holds a few hundred thousand distinct CDR3 sequences; 18% were observed only once. Roughly 23% of the sample comes from the top ten.

Ficoll-Paque density gradient centrifugation was used to isolate PBMCs. This sequence was found in a man younger than 35 who had mild COVID-19 (a few samples of this study predate the infection). The sample titles of this study are shuffled in the database, so cell type and time point are left out; the donor was told from shared clones. The sequence joins TRBV6-5 to TRBJ2-7; TRBD1 is a weak D gene call, 6 bases matching. The sample consisted of PBMCs or a T cell subset sorted from them (not recorded which). The bases read TGTGCCAGCAGTTACAGTGGACAGCCGTCCTACGAGCAGTACTTC. This gives the protein CASSYSGQPSYEQYF.